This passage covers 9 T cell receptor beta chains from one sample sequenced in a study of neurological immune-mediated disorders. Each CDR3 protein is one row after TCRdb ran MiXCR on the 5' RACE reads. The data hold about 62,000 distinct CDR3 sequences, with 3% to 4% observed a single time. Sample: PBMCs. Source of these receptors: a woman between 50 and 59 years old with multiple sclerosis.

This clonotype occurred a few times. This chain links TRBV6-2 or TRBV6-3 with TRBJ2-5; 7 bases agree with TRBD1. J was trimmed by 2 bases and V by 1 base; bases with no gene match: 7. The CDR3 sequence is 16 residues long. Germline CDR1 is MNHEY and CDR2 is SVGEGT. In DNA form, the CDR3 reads TGTGCCAGCAGTTACTTCTCCGGGACAGCACAAGAGACCCAGTACTTC. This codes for CASSYFSGTAQETQYF.

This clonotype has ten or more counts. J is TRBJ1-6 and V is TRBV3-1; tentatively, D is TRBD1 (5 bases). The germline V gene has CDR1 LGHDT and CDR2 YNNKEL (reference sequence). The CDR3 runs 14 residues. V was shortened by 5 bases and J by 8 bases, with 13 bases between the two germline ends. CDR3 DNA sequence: TGTGCCAGCAGCGCCCAGGGTTCCGATTCACCCCTCCACTTT. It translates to CASSAQGSDSPLHF.

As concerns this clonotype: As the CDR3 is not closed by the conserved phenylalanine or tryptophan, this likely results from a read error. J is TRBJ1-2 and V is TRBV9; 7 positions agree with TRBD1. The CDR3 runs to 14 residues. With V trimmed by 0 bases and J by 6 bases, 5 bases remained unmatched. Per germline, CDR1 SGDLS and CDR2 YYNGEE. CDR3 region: CASSVDGTANGYTN. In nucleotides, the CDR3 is TGTGCCAGCAGCGTAGATGGGACAGCGAATGGCTACACCAAC.

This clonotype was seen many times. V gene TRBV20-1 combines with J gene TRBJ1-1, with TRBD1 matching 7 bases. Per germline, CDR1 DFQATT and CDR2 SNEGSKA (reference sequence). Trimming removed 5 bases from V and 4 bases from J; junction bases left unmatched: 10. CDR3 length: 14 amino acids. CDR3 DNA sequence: TGCAGTGCTCAATATTTAACAGGGGCCACTGAAGCTTTCTTT. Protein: CSAQYLTGATEAFF.

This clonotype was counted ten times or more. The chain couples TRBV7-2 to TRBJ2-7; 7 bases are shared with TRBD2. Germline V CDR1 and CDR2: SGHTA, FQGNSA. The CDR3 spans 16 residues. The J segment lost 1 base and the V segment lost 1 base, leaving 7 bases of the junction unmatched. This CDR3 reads CASSLEGASGSYEQYF. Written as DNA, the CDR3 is TGTGCCAGCAGCTTAGAAGGGGCTAGCGGATCCTACGAGCAGTACTTC.

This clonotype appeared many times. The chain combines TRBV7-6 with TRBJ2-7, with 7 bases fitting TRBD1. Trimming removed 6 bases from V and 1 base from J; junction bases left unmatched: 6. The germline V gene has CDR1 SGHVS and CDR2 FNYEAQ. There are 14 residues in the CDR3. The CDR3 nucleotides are TGTGCCAGCAGTTCCTCGACAGGGTCCTACGAGCAGTACTTC. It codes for CASSSSTGSYEQYF.

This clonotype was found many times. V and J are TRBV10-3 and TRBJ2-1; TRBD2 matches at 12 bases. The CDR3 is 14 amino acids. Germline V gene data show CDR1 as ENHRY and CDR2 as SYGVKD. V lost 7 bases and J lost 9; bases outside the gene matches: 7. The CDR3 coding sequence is TGTGCCATCATGACTAGCGGGAGCAAAGGTGAGCAGTTCTTC. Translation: CAIMTSGSKGEQFF.

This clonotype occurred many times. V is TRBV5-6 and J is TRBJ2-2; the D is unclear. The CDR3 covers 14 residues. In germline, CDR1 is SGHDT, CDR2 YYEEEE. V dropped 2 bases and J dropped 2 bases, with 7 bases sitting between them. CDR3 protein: CASSFARNTGELFF. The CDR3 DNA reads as TGTGCCAGCAGCTTCGCTAGAAACACCGGGGAGCTGTTTTTT.

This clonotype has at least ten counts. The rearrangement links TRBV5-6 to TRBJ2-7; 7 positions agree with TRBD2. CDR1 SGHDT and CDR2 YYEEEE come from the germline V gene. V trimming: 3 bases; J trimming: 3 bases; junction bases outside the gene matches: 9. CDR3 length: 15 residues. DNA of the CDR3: TGTGCCAGCAGCTCCAGGCCCAGCGGGGTCTACGAGCAGTACTTC. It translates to CASSSRPSGVYEQYF.